The 32 T cell receptor beta chains in this list originate from one sample, sequenced in a study of Tregs in tolerant kidney transplant recipients. Produced via immunoSEQ multiplex PCR; TCRdb's table is partial and in-frame only. The sample has around 230,000 clones; about 80% are singletons. The specimen sequenced was CD4+ T cells from blood. These receptors were collected from a human donor in good health.

This chain joins TRBV5-1 and TRBJ1-6; the D is unclear. Germline CDR1 is SGHRS and CDR2 is YFSETQ. V lost 4 bases, J lost 8 bases, and 16 bases lay in between. The CDR3 contains 15 residues. The CDR3 DNA follows: TGCGCCAGCAGCCTACTCCGCTACGAAGATTCACCCCTCCACTTT. This codes for CASSLLRYEDSPLHF.

This clone has just one count. This rearrangement joins TRBV5-1 to TRBJ1-2; the D gene is possibly TRBD1 (5 bases). CDR3 length equals 14 residues. Germline CDR1 is SGHRS and CDR2 is YFSETQ. Trimming removed 4 bases at V and 3 bases at J, with 13 bases between. The CDR3 coding sequence is TGCGCCAGCAGCCCGGGGACCGCGCACTATGGCTACACCTTC. Translated, it gives CASSPGTAHYGYTF.

This chain uses TRBV5-1 with TRBJ2-1, with 7 nucleotides matching TRBD2. Trimming removed 4 bases from V and 9 bases from J; junction bases left unmatched: 7. Germline lookup yields CDR1 SGHRS and CDR2 YFSETQ. There are 13 residues in the CDR3. Here the CDR3 reads CASSAVGGFEQFF. The CDR3, as DNA: TGCGCCAGCAGCGCTGTGGGAGGGTTTGAGCAGTTCTTC. Based on the CDR3 plus reference TRBV5-1 and TRBJ2-1, the full variable domain is KAGVTQTPRYLIKTRGQQVTLSCSPISGHRSVSWYQQTPGQGLQFLFEYFSETQRNKGNFPGRFSGRQFSNSRSEMNVSTLELGDSALYLCASSAVGGFEQFFGPGTRLTVL.

The chain links TRBV4-1 to TRBJ1-2; 9 nucleotides align to TRBD1. V lost 4 bases and J lost 3; bases outside the gene matches: 9. In germline, CDR1 is MGHRA, CDR2 YSYEKL. This CDR3 contains 16 residues. The CDR3 sequence: CASSRVLQGAHYGYTF. CDR3 in DNA: TGCGCCAGCAGCCGAGTCTTACAGGGGGCTCACTATGGCTACACCTTC.

As concerns this clone: One end of the junction is discordant with germline, which a read error may explain. The V gene is TRBV7-2, the J gene TRBJ2-5; weak D call: TRBD2 (5 bases). Germline values: CDR1 SGHTA, CDR2 FQGNSA. The CDR3 is 14 residues long. The CDR3 is CASSLAGVGETQYF. The DNA for the CDR3 is TGTGCCAGCAGCCTAGCTGGAGTAGGAGAGACCCAGTACTTC.

The V call is TRBV30, the J call TRBJ1-5; D may be TRBD1 (5 bases). This CDR3 contains 13 residues. CDR1 and CDR2 (germline): GTSNPN, SVGIG (reference sequence). Between the trimmed V and J ends, which lost 7 bases and 5 bases, there was a span of 15 bases. DNA for the CDR3: TGTGCCTACCCGCCGGGGGGGTATCAGCCCCAGCATTTT. Protein product: CAYPPGGYQPQHF.

Turning to this clone: Other nucleotide sequences from this sample produce the same CDR3. V and J are TRBV10-3 and TRBJ2-7, with 8 bases aligning to TRBD1. This CDR3 is built from 12 residues. V shed 4 bases, J shed 4 bases, and the junction held 0 bases outside the gene matches. Germline V CDR1 and CDR2: ENHRY, SYGVKD. For the CDR3, the DNA is TGTGCCATCAGTGGGACAGGGTACGAGCAGTACTTC. Its translation: CAISGTGYEQYF.

This clone appeared a few times. Other DNA variants within this sample encode the same CDR3. The gene calls are TRBV5-6 and TRBJ1-2; D not certain. Trimming removed 4 bases at V and 5 bases at J, with 18 bases between. Germline assignment: CDR1 SGHDT and CDR2 YYEEEE. This CDR3 contains 15 residues. The DNA for the CDR3 is TGTGCCAGCAGCGGTCGTTCGGGGATGATTTATGGCTACACCTTC. Protein: CASSGRSGMIYGYTF.

The V gene is TRBV4-2, the J gene TRBJ2-7; TRBD1 is a possible D gene (6 bases). This CDR3 has 15 amino acids. V lost 0 bases to trimming and J lost 2 bases, with 11 bases between them. The germline CDR1 and CDR2 sequences are LGHNA and YNFKEQ. The CDR3 DNA reads as TGTGCCAGCAGCCAAGATCGGGACACACCCTACGAGCAGTACTTC. It translates to CASSQDRDTPYEQYF.

The chain uses TRBV5-1 and TRBJ1-1; D possibly corresponds to TRBD1 (6 bases). The CDR3 length is 15 residues. Germline CDR1 and CDR2: SGHRS and YFSETQ. The V gene lost 1 base and the J gene lost 2 bases, with 12 bases spanning the gap. CDR3 in amino acids: CASSLPGTLNTEAFF. In DNA form, the CDR3 reads TGCGCCAGCAGCTTGCCTGGGACACTTAACACTGAAGCTTTCTTT.

The J gene is TRBJ2-5, the V gene TRBV7-9, with 7 bases fitting TRBD1. CDR1 and CDR2 from the germline V gene are SEHNR and FQNEAQ (reference sequence). The V segment lost 5 bases and the J segment 1 base; nucleotides outside the gene matches: 7. The CDR3 consists of 15 residues. Here the CDR3 reads CASSQGGGPQETQYF. DNA for the CDR3: TGTGCCAGCAGCCAAGGGGGCGGGCCCCAAGAGACCCAGTACTTC.

The genes are TRBV5-1 and TRBJ2-5; a weak D match, TRBD2 (6 bases). From germline, CDR1 is SGHRS and CDR2 YFSETQ. The CDR3 runs to 15 residues. Trimming stripped 0 bases from V and 5 bases from J, with 14 bases between. CDR3 region: CASSLGGTEKETQYF. The DNA of the CDR3 is TGCGCCAGCAGCTTGGGCGGGACGGAGAAGGAGACCCAGTACTTC.

The rearrangement uses TRBV18 and TRBJ1-2, with D unclear. Trimming removed 6 bases at V and 3 bases at J, with 14 bases between. The CDR3 is made up of 14 amino acids. The germline gives CDR1 KGHSH, CDR2 LQKENI. CDR3 region: CASSPTGIDYGYTF. For the CDR3, the DNA is TGTGCCAGCTCTCCAACGGGGATTGACTATGGCTACACCTTC.

On this clone: A junction end diverges from the germline sequence, so it may reflect a read error. The CDR3 sequence: CSSSLSDRRQPQHF. The DNA of the CDR3 is TGTTCCAGCAGTTTATCGGACAGGCGTCAGCCCCAGCATTTT. This sequence joins TRBV27 and TRBJ1-5, with 7 positions matching TRBD1. CDR3 length: 14 amino acids. Germline assignment: CDR1 MNHEY and CDR2 SMNVEV (reference sequence).

The V call is TRBV6-5, the J call TRBJ2-3; 11 bases align to TRBD1. Germline CDR1 reads MNHEY; CDR2 reads SVGAGI. The CDR3 length is 14 residues. V trimming: 8 bases; J trimming: 5 bases; junction bases outside the gene matches: 6. The CDR3 region has the DNA TGTGCCAGCTCCTCGGACAGGGGGCTAGATACGCAGTATTTT. Translating gives CASSSDRGLDTQYF.

This clone turned up a few times. V is TRBV7-2 and J is TRBJ2-1; TRBD2 aligns across 8 bases. The V and J ends lost 7 bases and 4 bases, in that order; junction bases with no gene match: 12. Germline values: CDR1 SGHTA, CDR2 FQGNSA. The CDR3 extends over 16 amino acids. CDR3 coding DNA: TGTGCCAGCAAACCGCCGCCGGCTAGCGGGTACAATGAGCAGTTCTTC. This codes for CASKPPPASGYNEQFF.

The chain recombines TRBV18 with TRBJ2-7, with no clear D. The V gene's germline CDR1 is KGHSH and CDR2 LQKENI. Trimming left V 1 base short and J 2 bases short, with 12 bases between. CDR3 size: 15 residues. Here the CDR3 reads CASSPRATFTYEQYF. The CDR3 DNA reads TGTGCCAGCTCACCACGCGCGACCTTTACCTACGAGCAGTACTTC.

This rearrangement joins TRBV27 to TRBJ2-4; 10 positions match TRBD1. The CDR3 is 17 residues long. Germline V lookup: CDR1 MNHEY, CDR2 SMNVEV (reference sequence). J gave up 1 base and V 4 bases, and 7 bases lay outside the gene matches. CDR3 in DNA: TGTGCCAGCAGTTATCGACAGGGGGCGACGGCCAAAAACATTCAGTACTTC. Protein sequence: CASSYRQGATAKNIQYF.

The chain uses TRBV19 and TRBJ2-3; TRBD2 matches at 7 bases. V gave up 5 bases and J gave up 2 bases; unmatched junction bases: 10. Germline CDR1 LNHDA, CDR2 SQIVND (reference sequence). The CDR3 contains 16 residues. The CDR3 loop is CASSGDYSPLTDTQYF. CDR3 coding DNA: TGTGCCAGTAGTGGGGACTACTCCCCCCTCACAGATACGCAGTATTTT.

This chain joins TRBV6-5 and TRBJ1-2; 7 bases fit TRBD1. The CDR3 is 13 amino acids. With 9 bases clipped from V and 2 bases from J, the junction kept 6 bases outside the gene matches. Germline CDR1 is MNHEY and CDR2 is SVGAGI. The CDR3 DNA follows: TGTGCCAGTTGCCGGGACAGCAACTATGGCTACACCTTC. Residues: CASCRDSNYGYTF.

The J gene is TRBJ2-1, the V gene TRBV7-9; D possibly corresponds to TRBD2 (5 bases). Germline V gives CDR1 SEHNR, CDR2 FQNEAQ (reference sequence). This CDR3 spans 16 amino acids. V was trimmed by 0 bases and J by 0 bases, leaving 9 bases between them. Here the CDR3 reads CASSLAAASSYNEQFF. The CDR3 region has the DNA TGTGCCAGCAGCTTAGCAGCGGCGAGCTCCTACAATGAGCAGTTCTTC.

This sequence joins TRBV5-1 and TRBJ2-5; TRBD1 aligns across 7 bases. With V trimmed by 3 bases and J by 6 bases, 11 bases remained unmatched. The CDR3 is 15 residues long. Germline CDR1 and CDR2: SGHRS and YFSETQ. CDR3 nucleotide sequence: TGCGCCAGCAGCTCCACAGGGGAGACGGGGAAGACCCAGTACTTC. It yields the protein CASSSTGETGKTQYF.

This clone was seen only once. The chain links TRBV30 to TRBJ2-2; 11 nucleotides align to TRBD2. V was clipped by 1 base and J by 4 bases; unmatched bases: 5. Germline CDR1 GTSNPN, CDR2 SVGIG (reference sequence). The CDR3 spans 16 residues. CDR3 loop: CAWSALAGGFTGELFF. Written as DNA, the CDR3 is TGTGCCTGGAGTGCCTTAGCGGGGGGGTTCACCGGGGAGCTGTTTTTT. The complete variable domain, with remaining parts taken from reference TRBV30 and TRBJ2-2, reads SQTIHQWPATLVQPVGSPLSLECTVEGTSNPNLYWYRQAAGRGLQLLFYSVGIGQISSEVPQNLSASRPQDRQFILSSKKLLLSDSGFYLCAWSALAGGFTGELFFGEGSRLTVL.

The chain has TRBV7-3 and TRBJ2-2; 8 bases align to TRBD1. The V gene end was trimmed by 2 bases and the J gene end by 7 bases; junction bases not matched to a gene: 3. CDR3 size: 14 residues. The V gene's germline CDR1 is SGHTA and CDR2 FQGTGA. The CDR3 DNA reads TGTGCCAGCAGCTTACAGGGGGCAGGCGGGGAGCTGTTTTTT. Encoded protein: CASSLQGAGGELFF. The full variable domain, completed using reference TRBV7-3 and TRBJ2-2, is GAGVSQTPSNKVTEKGKYVELRCDPISGHTALYWYRQSLGQGPEFLIYFQGTGAADDSGLPNDRFFAVRPEGSVSTLKIQRTERGDSAVYLCASSLQGAGGELFFGEGSRLTVL.

The chain uses TRBV6-5 and TRBJ1-3, with a tentative D call TRBD1 (6 bases). This CDR3 is built from 14 residues. Germline-derived CDR1 and CDR2 are MNHEY and SVGAGI. V lost 4 bases to trimming and J lost 2 bases, with 9 bases between them. In DNA form, the CDR3 reads TGTGCCAGCAGTTTTAGGGGGACTGGAAACACCATATATTTT. Protein sequence: CASSFRGTGNTIYF.

The J gene is TRBJ2-7, the V gene TRBV7-9, with TRBD1 matching 9 bases. J gave up 3 bases and V 5 bases, and 2 bases lay outside the gene matches. This CDR3 has 13 amino acids. Germline V gene sequence: CDR1 SEHNR, CDR2 FQNEAQ (reference sequence). CDR3 bases: TGTGCCAGCAGCCCGGGACAGGGCTACGAGCAGTACTTC. This codes for CASSPGQGYEQYF.

V and J are TRBV23-1 and TRBJ2-1; 12 nucleotides agree with TRBD1. TRBV23-1 belongs to the ORF category, with a function that is uncertain. The CDR3 consists of 21 residues. With V trimmed by 2 bases and J by 0 bases, 14 bases remained unmatched. This chain's CDR3 is CASSQPRPGQGALFSYNEQFF. The CDR3 region has the DNA TGCGCCAGCAGTCAACCAAGACCGGGACAGGGGGCCTTATTCTCCTACAATGAGCAGTTCTTC.

The rearrangement links TRBV7-2 to TRBJ2-3; no reliable D call. The CDR3 contains 13 residues. The V and J ends lost 3 bases and 6 bases respectively, with 10 bases between them. CDR1 and CDR2 from the germline V gene are SGHTA and FQGNSA. The CDR3 sequence: CASSLGIRDTQYF. The CDR3 coding sequence is TGTGCCAGCAGCTTGGGCATTAGGGATACGCAGTATTTT.

V gene TRBV7-6 combines with J gene TRBJ2-7, with D unclear. The germline V and J ends were trimmed by 2 bases and 1 base, with 6 bases remaining between them. This CDR3 spans 13 amino acids. Germline loops: CDR1 SGHVS, CDR2 FNYEAQ. CDR3 region: CASSLQESYEQYF. CDR3 DNA sequence: TGTGCCAGCAGCTTACAGGAATCCTACGAGCAGTACTTC.

The chain recombines TRBV19 with TRBJ1-5; TRBD1 matches at 10 bases. The CDR3 loop spans 14 amino acids. From germline, CDR1 is LNHDA and CDR2 SQIVND (reference sequence). The junction had 8 bases not matched to a gene; V was cut back by 9 bases and J by 6 bases. The CDR3 coding sequence is TGTGCCAGCATACTGACAGGGGGCGGTCAGCCCCAGCATTTT. Amino acids: CASILTGGGQPQHF.

This clone has a handful of counts. The chain has TRBV6-1 and TRBJ2-5; 14 bases agree with TRBD2. Trimming at V came to 6 bases and at J to 4 bases, leaving 1 base not matched to a gene. The CDR3 is 14 residues long. The germline V gene has CDR1 MNHNS and CDR2 SASEGT. The DNA for the CDR3 is TGTGCCAGCAGAGGGACTAGCGGGAGAGAGACCCAGTACTTC. Translation gives CASRGTSGRETQYF.

This sequence joins TRBV18 and TRBJ1-2; a weak D match, TRBD1 (6 bases). The germline V gene encodes CDR1 KGHSH and CDR2 LQKENI. The CDR3 is made up of 13 amino acids. V shed 6 bases and J shed 5 bases, with 13 bases lying between them. CDR3 bases: TGTGCCAGCTCGATAGGGGGATCTTATGGCTACACCTTC. It translates to CASSIGGSYGYTF.